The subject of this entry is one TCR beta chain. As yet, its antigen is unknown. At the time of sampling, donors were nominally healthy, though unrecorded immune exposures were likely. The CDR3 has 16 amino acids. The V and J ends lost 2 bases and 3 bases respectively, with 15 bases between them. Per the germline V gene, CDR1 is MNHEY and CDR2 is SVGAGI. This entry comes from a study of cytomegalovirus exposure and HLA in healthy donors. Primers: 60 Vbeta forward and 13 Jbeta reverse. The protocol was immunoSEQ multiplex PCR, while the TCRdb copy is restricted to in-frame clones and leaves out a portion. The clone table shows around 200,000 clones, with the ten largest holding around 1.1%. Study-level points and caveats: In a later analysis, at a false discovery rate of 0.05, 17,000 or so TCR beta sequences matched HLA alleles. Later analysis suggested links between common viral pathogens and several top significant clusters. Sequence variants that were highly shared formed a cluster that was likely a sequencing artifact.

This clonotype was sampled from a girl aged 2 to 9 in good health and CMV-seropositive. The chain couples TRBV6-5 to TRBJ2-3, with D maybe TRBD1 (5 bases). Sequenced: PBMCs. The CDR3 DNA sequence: TGTGCCAGCAGTTACACCTCAGGGTTCGGGACAGATACGCAGTATTTT. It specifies CASSYTSGFGTDTQYF.